This paragraph reports one T cell receptor (beta chain). The sample belongs to a study of shared clonotypes between healthy human individuals. Study in general: Ranging from 18 to 49 in age, donors were a couple of women and three men.

In germline, CDR1 is SGHNT, CDR2 YENEEA. The CDR3 contains 13 residues. V was trimmed by 0 bases and J by 7 bases, leaving 7 bases between them. The deep-level immunoSEQ assay was used. An approximately 200 ng quantity of DNA, 30,000 to 35,000 T cell genomes, went into the sorted-subset replicate PCRs. Libraries were prepared by immunoSEQ multiplex PCR; TCRdb keeps only in-frame clonotypes and omits some of them. This repertoire shows about 2.4 million clones, 80% to 95% found once; its top ten account for 0.36%. The sequenced material came from naive CD4+ T cells from PBMCs. Documented subset: CD45RA+ positively selected. This chain joins TRBV11-3 and TRBJ2-1; D call uncertain. The TCR comes from a man between 18 and 29 years old in good health. Some clones in this sample may be carry-over from other donors' samples. For the CDR3, the DNA is TGTGCCAGCAGCTTAGATGAAAAGAATGAGCAGTTCTTC. Translation: CASSLDEKNEQFF.